One sample yielded the 23 T cell receptor beta chains listed below, sequenced in a study of blood T cell repertoires in COVID-19. Method: immunoSEQ multiplex PCR; TCRdb's copy keeps in-frame clones and lacks some. This table has 150,000 to 160,000 clones, around 80% appearing once. The sample comprised peripheral blood. Receptors originate from a woman aged 45-59 years with acute or convalescent COVID-19.

The chain has TRBV19 and TRBJ2-5, with a tentative D call TRBD1 (5 bases). Between the trimmed V and J ends, which lost 5 bases and 4 bases, there was a span of 14 bases. Germline V CDR1 and CDR2: LNHDA, SQIVND (reference sequence). The CDR3 totals 14 residues. The CDR3 DNA follows: TGTGCCAGTAGTCCGACAGCCATGGTAGAGACCCAGTACTTC. Residues: CASSPTAMVETQYF.

The rearrangement links TRBV5-5 to TRBJ2-2; a possible D gene is TRBD2 (5 bases). V was pared by 0 bases and J by 1 base, with 16 bases between. CDR1 and CDR2 (germline): SGHKS, YYEKEE (reference sequence). The CDR3 runs 18 residues. The CDR3 is CASSLAPLLAGNTGELFF. The DNA for the CDR3 is TGTGCCAGCAGCTTGGCTCCCCTCTTGGCGGGGAACACCGGGGAGCTGTTTTTT.

V gene TRBV5-1 combines with J gene TRBJ2-7, with D possibly being TRBD1 (6 bases). Germline V gives CDR1 SGHRS, CDR2 YFSETQ. The CDR3 is made up of 13 amino acids. Trimming left V 4 bases short and J 5 bases short, with 13 bases between. The CDR3 region is CASSVDRIHEQYF. CDR3 nucleotide sequence: TGCGCCAGCAGCGTAGACAGGATCCACGAGCAGTACTTC.

The V and J genes are TRBV27 and TRBJ2-5; no reliable D call. V was trimmed by 2 bases and J by 2 bases, leaving 9 bases between them. The CDR3 contains 14 residues. Germline V gene lookup returns CDR1 MNHEY and CDR2 SMNVEV (reference sequence). The CDR3 loop is CASSLAHLQETQYF. The CDR3 DNA reads as TGTGCCAGCAGTTTAGCGCATTTACAAGAGACCCAGTACTTC.

The gene calls are TRBV21-1 and TRBJ1-4. TRBV21-1 is a pseudogene segment. The CDR3 is made up of 12 amino acids. The CDR3 loop reads CASISLSEKLFF. For the CDR3, the DNA is TGTGCCAGCATTTCGCTGAGTGAAAAACTGTTTTTT.

V is TRBV29-1 and J is TRBJ2-7, with D perhaps TRBD1 (6 bases). V was trimmed by 4 bases and J by 8 bases, leaving 12 bases between them. This CDR3 has 11 residues. Germline-derived CDR1 and CDR2 are SQVTM and ANQGSEA. The CDR3 here is CSVVETGKQYF. The CDR3 bases are TGCAGCGTTGTTGAGACAGGCAAGCAGTACTTC.

This clone was recorded only once. The CDR3 DNA is TGTGCCAGCAGTTTTGAGCTAAGCTCCTACAATGAGCAGTTCTTC. It specifies CASSFELSSYNEQFF. This chain uses TRBV28 with TRBJ2-1; D unresolved. V was trimmed by 3 bases and J by 0 bases, leaving 9 bases between them. From germline, CDR1 is MDHEN and CDR2 SYDVKM. The CDR3 has 15 residues.

V gene TRBV12-5 combines with J gene TRBJ2-3, with TRBD1 identical over 7 bases. Germline values: CDR1 LGHNT, CDR2 FRNRAP. V was pared by 6 bases and J by 2 bases, with 8 bases of the junction left unmatched. The CDR3 sequence is 15 residues long. For the CDR3, the DNA is TGTGCTAGTGGGTCGACAGGGTGGTCCACAGATACGCAGTATTTT. This codes for CASGSTGWSTDTQYF.

The rearrangement links TRBV7-2 to TRBJ1-2; maybe TRBD1 (6 bases). This CDR3 region has 17 residues. The ends were cut back, 2 bases at V and 4 bases at J, with 20 bases in the middle. Germline V CDR1 and CDR2: SGHTA, FQGNSA. CDR3 bases: TGTGCCAGCAGCTTACTAACGACAGGCCTTCGGGCCTATGGCTACACCTTC. Protein sequence: CASSLLTTGLRAYGYTF.

This chain connects TRBV28 to TRBJ1-3; D remains unclear. The V gene lost 5 bases and the J gene lost 0 bases, with 11 bases spanning the gap. This CDR3 is 15 amino acids long. CDR1 MDHEN and CDR2 SYDVKM come from the germline V gene. This CDR3 reads CASSNTRYSGNTIYF. The CDR3 DNA sequence: TGTGCCAGCAGTAACACCCGATACTCTGGAAACACCATATATTTT.

This chain uses TRBV19 with TRBJ2-1; TRBD2 agrees at 12 bases. The trim removed 8 bases at V and 10 bases at J, leaving 9 bases unmatched. Germline CDR1 and CDR2: LNHDA and SQIVND (reference sequence). The CDR3 has 14 residues. CDR3 loop: CASLNPGLAGEQFF. CDR3 bases: TGTGCCAGTTTGAATCCGGGACTAGCGGGCGAGCAGTTCTTC. Full variable domain (rest looked up from reference TRBV19 and TRBJ2-1): DGGITQSPKYLFRKEGQNVTLSCEQNLNHDAMYWYRQDPGQGLRLIYYSQIVNDFQKGDIAEGYSVSREKKESFPLTVTSAQKNPTAFYLCASLNPGLAGEQFFGPGTRLTVL.

The gene calls are TRBV11-2 and TRBJ1-1; 9 bases align to TRBD1. Germline CDR1 reads SGHAT; CDR2 reads FQNNGV. CDR3 length: 14 residues. J gave up 5 bases and V 5 bases, and 6 bases lay outside the gene matches. The CDR3 region is CASSPGQGGTEAFF. The CDR3 nucleotides read TGTGCCAGCAGCCCGGGACAGGGAGGGACTGAAGCTTTCTTT. Together with reference TRBV11-2 and TRBJ1-1, the CDR3 gives the full variable domain: EAGVAQSPRYKIIEKRQSVAFWCNPISGHATLYWYQQILGQGPKLLIQFQNNGVVDDSQLPKDRFSAERLKGVDSTLKIQPAKLEDSAVYLCASSPGQGGTEAFFGQGTRLTVV.

The V gene is TRBV6-2 or TRBV6-3, the J gene TRBJ2-1; 7 positions match TRBD1. Trimming at V came to 2 bases and at J to 0 bases, leaving 1 base not matched to a gene. Germline V gene lookup returns CDR1 MNHEY and CDR2 SVGEGT. The CDR3 consists of 15 residues. This chain's CDR3 is CASSYGTASYNEQFF. Here the CDR3 DNA reads TGTGCCAGCAGTTACGGGACAGCCTCCTACAATGAGCAGTTCTTC.

The chain carries TRBV3-1 (or the pseudogene TRBV3-2) and TRBJ2-5, with TRBD1 matching 7 bases. The CDR3 runs 13 residues. Germline values: CDR1 LGHDT, CDR2 YNNKEL (reference sequence). Trimming at V came to 4 bases and at J to 3 bases, leaving 2 bases not matched to a gene. CDR3 sequence (DNA): TGTGCCAGCAGCCCCGACAGGGAAGAGACCCAGTACTTC. Amino acid sequence: CASSPDREETQYF.

The rearrangement joins TRBV4-3 to TRBJ2-3; 9 bases are a match to TRBD2. The CDR3 runs 15 residues. Germline CDR1 is LGHNA and CDR2 is YSLEER. The junction had 9 bases not matched to a gene; V was cut back by 5 bases and J by 6 bases. The CDR3 DNA follows: TGCGCCAGCAGCTTAAGTAGCGGGAGTGGGGATACGCAGTATTTT. Its protein is CASSLSSGSGDTQYF.

The gene calls are TRBV18 and TRBJ2-1; D unclear. The length of the CDR3 is 16 residues. V gave up 2 bases and J gave up 0 bases, with 11 bases separating them. CDR1 and CDR2 from the germline V gene are KGHSH and LQKENI. Written as DNA, the CDR3 is TGTGCCAGCTCACCAGTGACAATTAGCTCCTACAATGAGCAGTTCTTC. It encodes CASSPVTISSYNEQFF.

This clone has only one observation. The DNA of the CDR3 is TGTGCCAGCAGTGCGAGGGACAGGGGGCGCGGAAGCCCCTCCGAGCAGTACTTC. Its protein product is CASSARDRGRGSPSEQYF. J is TRBJ2-7 and V is TRBV2; 12 positions match TRBD1. J gave up 6 bases and V 4 bases, and 16 bases lay outside the gene matches. The CDR3 runs 18 residues. Germline V gene lookup returns CDR1 SNHLY and CDR2 FYNNEI.

The chain links TRBV7-2 to TRBJ2-3; no definite D call. Trimming took 5 bases from V and 1 from J, leaving 10 bases between them. Germline CDR1 is SGHTA and CDR2 is FQGNSA. CDR3 size: 14 residues. As DNA, the CDR3 is TGTGCCAGCAGCCCTTCAAGAGGCACAGATACGCAGTATTTT. It specifies CASSPSRGTDTQYF.

This clone came up many times. The chain joins TRBV7-2 to TRBJ1-5; 7 positions match TRBD1. Losses at the gene ends were 5 bases for V and 3 bases for J; bases not matched to a gene: 7. The CDR3 loop spans 15 amino acids. Looked up from germline, CDR1 is SGHTA and CDR2 is FQGNSA. In nucleotides, the CDR3 is TGTGCCAGCAGCCGCTGGACAGGCGACAATCAGCCCCAGCATTTT. This sequence encodes CASSRWTGDNQPQHF. The whole variable domain, remainder taken from reference TRBV7-2 and TRBJ1-5, is GAGVSQSPSNKVTEKGKDVELRCDPISGHTALYWYRQSLGQGLEFLIYFQGNSAPDKSGLPSDRFSAERTGGSVSTLTIQRTQQEDSAVYLCASSRWTGDNQPQHFGDGTRLSIL.

This rearrangement joins TRBV6-1 to TRBJ1-5; perhaps TRBD1 as D (5 bases). The V and J ends lost 0 bases and 7 bases respectively, with 16 bases between them. The germline gives CDR1 MNHNS, CDR2 SASEGT. The CDR3 has 16 amino acids. The CDR3 coding sequence is TGTGCCAGCAGTGAAGCTGGGGCACCCCGCGGCCAGCCCCAGCATTTT. Translating it yields CASSEAGAPRGQPQHF.

The chain couples TRBV5-1 to TRBJ2-7; the D gene is possibly TRBD1 (5 bases). This CDR3 is 14 amino acids long. CDR1 is SGHRS and CDR2 is YFSETQ in the germline V gene. V shed 0 bases and J shed 3 bases, with 10 bases lying between them. CDR3 DNA sequence: TGCGCCAGCAGCTTGGTGGCAGGGATCTACGAGCAGTACTTC. Protein: CASSLVAGIYEQYF.

Only one count was recorded for this clone. This chain connects TRBV18 to TRBJ2-2; 7 nucleotides align to TRBD1. The CDR3 consists of 13 residues. Per the germline V gene, CDR1 is KGHSH and CDR2 is LQKENI. V lost 3 bases, J lost 11 bases, and 6 bases stayed unmatched. The CDR3 nucleotides are TGTGCCAGCTCACCCGGAGCAGGGGGAGAGCTGTTTTTT. Translated: CASSPGAGGELFF.

This clone was seen just once. J is TRBJ1-5 and V is TRBV5-1, with 12 bases identical to TRBD1. V shed 4 bases, J shed 7 bases, and the junction held 9 bases outside the gene matches. The CDR3 spans 16 residues. In germline, CDR1 is SGHRS, CDR2 YFSETQ. In nucleotides, the CDR3 is TGCGCCAGCAGCCAAACCGGGACAGGGGGCGAACAGCCCCAGCATTTT. Amino acids: CASSQTGTGGEQPQHF.